The clone carrying this T cell receptor beta chain has just one count. Its antigen remains unknown. Sequencing was performed with immunoSEQ multiplex PCR; in TCRdb, only in-frame clones are kept and a portion is missing. The data show approximately 2.1 million clones, over 90% seen once. The germline V gene encodes CDR1 SGHDN and CDR2 FVKESK. V shed 1 base and J shed 2 bases, with 13 bases lying between them. CDR3 length equals 16 residues. The data are from a study of shared clonotypes between healthy human individuals. Study-wide results and caveats: In the sorted subsets, rarefaction showed sequencing was incomplete despite large depth.

Donors comprised healthy HIV-negative adults lacking recent acute infections or vaccinations. This receptor was identified in a young man in good health. Some clones in this sample may be carry-over from other donors' samples. The rearrangement uses TRBV14 and TRBJ2-3; a weak D match, TRBD2 (6 bases). The sequenced material came from naive CD4+ T cells from PBMCs. Indicated subset: CD45RA+ positively selected. The DNA of the CDR3 is TGTGCCAGCAGCCAAGCGGGGGACTTAATCACAGATACGCAGTATTTT. This sequence encodes CASSQAGDLITDTQYF.